This T cell receptor beta chain was sequenced for a study of regulatory T cells in long-lasting Graves disease listed by TCRdb under 2021. About the investigation overall: In the newly diagnosed Graves' disease group, patients had been taking antithyroid drugs for less than 3 months. Peripheral blood TCR sequencing and RNA sequencing compared persistent Graves' disease patients with newly diagnosed Graves' disease patients. The study was registered as a clinical trial and conducted in China. TCR sequencing covered around 13 persistent and 20 newly diagnosed Graves' disease patients, about 35 samples in total. The investigation overall reported the following: Persistent Graves' disease patients showed lower TCR Shannon entropy and fewer highly expanded clones than newly diagnosed patients, suggesting clonal expansion. TRBV28, TRBJ1-2 and TRBJ2-5 were preferentially used in persistent disease, while TRBV20-1 and TRBJ2-1 were favored in newly diagnosed disease. The small sample size was acknowledged by the authors as a limitation that may reduce accuracy. A larger number of public clonotypes was shared among persistent patients (around 2,500) than among newly diagnosed patients (approximately 1,000). Only the TCR beta chain was sequenced and analyzed. Peripheral blood alone was examined, since thyroid tissue, which constituted the primary lesion, could not be accessed.

The library was built by means of multiplex PCR. The sequencer was an Illumina HiSeq 4000. TCR beta libraries were built with iRepertoire HTBI primers and Arm-PCR amplification of CDR3 regions. Gel purification was performed on PCR products prior to sequencing. The published analysis was carried out like this. Gene usage analysis of CDR3 amino acid clonotypes relied on the approximately 60 TRBV and 13 to 15 TRBJ segments identified across samples. COPE and FqMerger were used to merge filtered high-quality paired reads into contigs. BLAST was used to align contigs to the IMGT TRBV, TRBD and TRBJ reference genes, and CDR3 was defined following IMGT. Highly expanded clones were defined as clonotypes with a frequency above 0.1%. Shannon entropy was used to measure repertoire diversity, and the Gini coefficient was used to measure V-J evenness. Clonotypes shared by more than one individual were considered public. Using fastp trimming at Q25 and MiXCR clonotype assembly, TCRdb reanalyzed the public sequencing data and kept in-frame beta chains. Records with the same CDR3 protein are collapsed into one entry carrying the most frequent genes and DNA. V and J calls and clone size were set by TCRdb, not the authors. The sample table shows 350,000 to 450,000 distinct CDR3 sequences, and around 11% are seen once. The ten most abundant clones make up approximately 20% of the sample.

The CDR3, cysteine through phenylalanine, is 16 amino acids long. Just CDR3 DNA is preserved here, 48 bases in frame from base 1. V and J lose 2 bases and 6 bases, and a span of 17 bases separates them. This clonotype occurred many times. Its binding antigen is unknown. Base qualities are missing; no much larger clone stands one base away. The time point label for this specimen denotes: newly diagnosed GD, antithyroid drugs for less than 3 months. For both TCR sequencing and RNA sequencing, RNA was extracted from PBMCs in TRIzol. The diagnosis of Graves' disease was made according to American Thyroid Association guidelines. Patients were recruited from an endocrinology department in Xi'an, China. Each patient gave approximately 9 milliliters of peripheral blood, collected in an EDTA anticoagulant tube. Ficoll Paque Plus density gradient separation was used to isolate PBMCs, and no further T cell sorting was done. An Agilent 2100 Bioanalyzer and agarose gel were used to assess RNA quality, and a NanoDrop 2000 was used to measure RNA concentration.

The same specimen was also included in a second study, on T cells in Graves' hyperthyroidism and ophthalmopathy. As that second study puts it: Graves' hyperthyroidism was defined as stable when no progression to ophthalmopathy occurred over 18 months of follow-up. Hyperthyroidism patients were newly diagnosed, with disease duration under 2 months, and aged 18 to 65 years. The study excluded patients with uncontrolled infections, other autoimmune diseases, pregnancy or lactation. Diagnoses relied on clinical symptoms, serum thyroxine and TRAb, thyroid ultrasound and orbital computed tomography. For the first round of RT-PCR on the TCR CDR3, the HTBI primer set was used together with the Qiagen OneStep RT-PCR kit. Blood samples also contained most of the expanded thyroid clonotypes (frequency above 0.001), which suggests that blood repertoires may reflect thyroid immune responses. In cross-validation, a model built on a 13 V-J signature told ophthalmopathy apart from stable hyperthyroidism with over 85% sensitivity and around 81% specificity, and in testing the same model reached 80%/75%. In validation, the model predicted progression to ophthalmopathy a median of around 6.5 months before onset, with 70% to 71% sensitivity and just under 75% specificity. To identify TCR V-J signatures that set the groups apart, the researchers used a discovery cohort of roughly 100 patients, made up of 40 to 45 with Graves' ophthalmopathy and about 59 with stable Graves' hyperthyroidism. An independent validation cohort of about 19 hyperthyroidism patients and about 15 patients who later progressed to ophthalmopathy tested prospective prediction of ophthalmopathy. The 95 to 100 discovery patients were divided at random into training and test sets in a 7:3 ratio. In several Graves' hyperthyroidism patients, the study also compared T-cell repertoires from thyroid tissue with T-cell repertoires from blood. After blood sampling, hyperthyroidism patients were treated with methimazole at a starting dose of 30 mg daily, and ophthalmopathy patients were treated with high-dose intravenous methylprednisolone. Libraries were constructed in a second round of multiplex PCR, after which size selection and purification were carried out. Sequencing of the libraries was done on an Illumina HiSeq2000 using paired-end 100 bp reads. Raw data were processed with SOAPnuke, discarding reads with adapters, uncalled bases, mean Phred below 15, or no exact constant-primer or identifier match. COPE v1.2.5 was used to merge high-quality paired reads, and clonotypes were defined as unique nucleotide sequences. Clonotypes were aligned to IMGT TRBV, TRBD and TRBJ reference segments using MiTCR v1.1. The analysis included only V-J combinations with a frequency above 0.0001, which together covered about 99% of the repertoires. The TCS score was defined as F50 (clonal expansion) divided by E x V (chaos), with BLOSUM62-based TCRdist calculated between CDR3 peptides within each V-J. Welch's t-statistics and random forest reduced 500 to 550 V-J features to roughly 13, which were used in a naive Bayes classifier (R e1071). Sample size was not statistically predetermined, and investigators were not blinded to group allocation. The paper describes TCR Vbeta CDR3 sequencing of 140 or so peripheral blood samples, made up of some 40 ophthalmopathy patients, approximately 73 hyperthyroidism patients and 17 progressor patients.

The sequencing here drew on peripheral blood mononuclear cells (PBMCs), taken at new diagnosis, from a patient treated with antithyroid drugs. The rearrangement joined TRBV12-3 or TRBV12-4 to TRBJ2-1, with TRBD2 as a weak D call on 6 bases. The origin of this receptor is a woman in her late teens or twenties with Graves disease. Donor details come from another sample of the same person, matched by shared clones. The DNA reads TGTGCCAGCAGTTTACTAAACGGGAGATTGGGCAATGAGCAGTTCTTC. Translated, this gives CASSLLNGRLGNEQFF.